The T cell receptor beta chain under discussion was sequenced for a study of OX40 agonist ivuxolimab in advanced cancers. About the research overall: Partial responses were achieved by three patients, one with hepatocellular carcinoma and two with cutaneous melanoma. Study-wide results and limits: Dosing at 0.1 to 3.0 mg/kg was accompanied by clonal expansion of CD4+ and CD8+ blood T cells by week 6. Some nonresponders additionally presented with little normalized T-cell clonal expansion.

The CDR3 has 14 residues. With 3 bases clipped from V and 4 bases from J, the junction kept 5 bases outside the gene matches. Germline V gene sequence: CDR1 MGHRA, CDR2 YSYEKL. This clone was observed a single time. The antigen is undetermined. Data came from immunoSEQ multiplex PCR; TCRdb stores just in-frame clones and leaves some out. Here the sample spans around 27,000 clones, around 82% being singletons. Blood got drawn at baseline, again on cycle 4 day 1, and then on cycle 7 day 1. The source is an adult with an advanced solid tumor such as melanoma, head and neck, liver or kidney cancer. V usage is TRBV4-1 and J usage is TRBJ2-7; TRBD1 matches 8 bases. The specimen was CD4+ or CD8+ T cells sorted from blood, collected in a trial of the OX40 agonist ivuxolimab. The CDR3 DNA reads TGCGCCAGCAGCCATAACAGGGGGACGTACGAGCAGTACTTC. Residues: CASSHNRGTYEQYF.